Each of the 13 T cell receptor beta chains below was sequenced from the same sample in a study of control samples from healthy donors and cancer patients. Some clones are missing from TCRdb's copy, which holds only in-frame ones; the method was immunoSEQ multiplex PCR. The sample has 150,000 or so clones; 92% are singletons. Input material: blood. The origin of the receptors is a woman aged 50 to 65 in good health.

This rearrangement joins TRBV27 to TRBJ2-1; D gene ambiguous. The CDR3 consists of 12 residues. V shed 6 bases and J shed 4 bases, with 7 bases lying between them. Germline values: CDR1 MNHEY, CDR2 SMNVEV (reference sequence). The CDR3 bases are TGTGCCAGCAGCCGCAGTTACAATGAGCAGTTCTTC. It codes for CASSRSYNEQFF.

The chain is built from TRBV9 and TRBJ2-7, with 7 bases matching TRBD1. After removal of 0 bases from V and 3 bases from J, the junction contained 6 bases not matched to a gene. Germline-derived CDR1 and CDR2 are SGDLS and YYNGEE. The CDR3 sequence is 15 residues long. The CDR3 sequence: CASSVGPRQGYEQYF. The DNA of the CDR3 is TGTGCCAGCAGCGTAGGACCCCGACAGGGCTACGAGCAGTACTTC.

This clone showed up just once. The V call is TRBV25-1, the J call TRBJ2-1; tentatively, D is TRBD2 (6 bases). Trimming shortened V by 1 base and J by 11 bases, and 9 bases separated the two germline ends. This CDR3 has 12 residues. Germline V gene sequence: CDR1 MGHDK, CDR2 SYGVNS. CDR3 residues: CASSELGGKQFF. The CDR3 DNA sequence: TGTGCCAGCAGTGAATTGGGGGGAAAGCAGTTCTTC.

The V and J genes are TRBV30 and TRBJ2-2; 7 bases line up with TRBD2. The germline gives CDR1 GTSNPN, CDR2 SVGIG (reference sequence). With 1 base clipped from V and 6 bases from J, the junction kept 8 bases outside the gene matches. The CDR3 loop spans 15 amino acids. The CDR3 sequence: CAWSGGSGLSGELFF. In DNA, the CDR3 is TGTGCCTGGAGTGGAGGTAGCGGGTTGTCCGGGGAGCTGTTTTTT.

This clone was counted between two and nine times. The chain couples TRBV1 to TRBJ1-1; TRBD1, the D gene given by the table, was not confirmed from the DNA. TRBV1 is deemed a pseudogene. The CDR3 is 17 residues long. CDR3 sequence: CTSSQDQKRGLNTEAFF. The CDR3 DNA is TGCACCAGCAGCCAAGATCAGAAAAGGGGGCTGAACACTGAAGCTTTCTTT.

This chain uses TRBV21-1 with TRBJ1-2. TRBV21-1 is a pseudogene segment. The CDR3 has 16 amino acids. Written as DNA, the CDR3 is TGTGCCAGCAGCAAATATAGCGGGACATTCGGCTATGGCTACACCTTC. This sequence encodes CASSKYSGTFGYGYTF.

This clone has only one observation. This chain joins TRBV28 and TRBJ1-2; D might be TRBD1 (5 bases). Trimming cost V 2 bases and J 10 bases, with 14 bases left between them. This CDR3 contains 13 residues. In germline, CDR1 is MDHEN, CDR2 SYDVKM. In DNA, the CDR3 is TGTGCCAGCAGTTTAGGGGCAGGGATAAACTACACCTTC. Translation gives CASSLGAGINYTF.

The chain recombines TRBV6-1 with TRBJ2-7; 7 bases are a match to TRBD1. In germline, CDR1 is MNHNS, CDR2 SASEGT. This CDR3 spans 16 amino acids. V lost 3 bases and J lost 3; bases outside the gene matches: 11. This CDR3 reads CASSDGTVPSFYEQYF. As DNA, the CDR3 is TGTGCCAGCAGTGATGGGACAGTTCCTTCCTTCTACGAGCAGTACTTC.

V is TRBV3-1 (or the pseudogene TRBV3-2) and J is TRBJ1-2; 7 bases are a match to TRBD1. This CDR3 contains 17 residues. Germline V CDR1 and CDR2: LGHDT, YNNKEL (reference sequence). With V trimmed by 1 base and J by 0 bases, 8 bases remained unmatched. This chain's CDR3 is CASSQGGTVGANYGYTF. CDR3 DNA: TGTGCCAGCAGCCAAGGTGGGACAGTCGGAGCTAACTATGGCTACACCTTC.

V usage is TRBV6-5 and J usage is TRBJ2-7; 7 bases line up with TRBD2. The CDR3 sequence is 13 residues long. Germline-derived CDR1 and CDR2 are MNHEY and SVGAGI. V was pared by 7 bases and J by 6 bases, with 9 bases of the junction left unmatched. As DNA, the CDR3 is TGTGCCAGCACCTTATATGAGCGGGGCGAGCAGTACTTC. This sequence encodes CASTLYERGEQYF.

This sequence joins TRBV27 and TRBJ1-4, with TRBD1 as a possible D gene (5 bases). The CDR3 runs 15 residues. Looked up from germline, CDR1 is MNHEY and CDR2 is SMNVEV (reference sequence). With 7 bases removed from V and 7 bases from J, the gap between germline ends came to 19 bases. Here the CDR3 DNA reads TGTGCCAGCACCTCTTTAACGGGGACGGCTGAAAAACTGTTTTTT. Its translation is CASTSLTGTAEKLFF. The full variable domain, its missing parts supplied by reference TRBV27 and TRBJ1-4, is EAQVTQNPRYLITVTGKKLTVTCSQNMNHEYMSWYRQDPGLGLRQIYYSMNVEVTDKGDVPEGYKVSRKEKRNFPLILESPSPNQTSLYFCASTSLTGTAEKLFFGSGTQLSVL.

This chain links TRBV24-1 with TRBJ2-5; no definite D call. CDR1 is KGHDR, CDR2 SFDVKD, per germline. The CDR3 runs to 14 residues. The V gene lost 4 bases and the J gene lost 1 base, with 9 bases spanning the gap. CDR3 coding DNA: TGTGCCACCAGTGAGGACGGGCCCCAAGAGACCCAGTACTTC. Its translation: CATSEDGPQETQYF.

The CDR3 sequence is CASSPRTSGGAMPQYF. DNA for the CDR3: TGTGCCAGCAGCCCCCGGACTAGCGGGGGGGCCATGCCCCAGTACTTC. The chain combines TRBV3-1 (or the pseudogene TRBV3-2) with TRBJ2-5; 15 nucleotides agree with TRBD2. There are 16 residues in the CDR3. Germline CDR1 is LGHDT and CDR2 is YNNKEL (reference sequence). Losses at the gene ends were 4 bases for V and 9 bases for J; bases not matched to a gene: 9.